These T cell receptor beta chains were read from a single sample in a study of CD8 T cells in Susac syndrome. TCRdb independently ran MiXCR on the immunoSEQ multiplex PCR reads; one entry per CDR3 protein. There are hundreds of thousands of distinct CDR3 sequences in the sample; about 90% occur only once, and around 0.15% lies in the top ten. The specimen sequenced was CD8+ T cells from PBMCs. The receptors were gathered from a human donor with multiple sclerosis. Both conserved end residues are part of each CDR3. A D gene is named only where the DNA matches it firmly. The size entry is marked missing in some rows and otherwise reads once, few, many or a size class.

j_call d_call clone_size v_call cdr3_nt cdr3_aa
TRBJ2-2 . once TRBV4-3 TGCGCCAGCAACGAGGGGCGTCACACCGGGGAGCTGTTTTTT CASNEGRHTGELFF
TRBJ1-1 . . TRBV4-1 TGCGCCAGCAGCCAAGATGGGGTCTGGGGGACTGAAGCTTTCTTT CASSQDGVWGTEAFF
TRBJ1-1 . . TRBV20-1 TGCAGTGCTAGCAGGGGAGATCGCACTGAAGCTTTCTTT CSASRGDRTEAFF
TRBJ2-7 . . TRBV14 TGTGCCAGCAGCCCCTTACCCAGGGGAAGCGAGCAGTACTTC CASSPLPRGSEQYF
TRBJ2-3 . once TRBV29-1 TGCAGCGGGCTAGCGGATACGCAGTATTTT CSGLADTQYF
TRBJ2-7 TRBD2 . TRBV5-4 TGTGCCAGCAGCTTGGCTGCGGGAGCCGACGAGCAGTACTTC CASSLAAGADEQYF
TRBJ2-3 . . TRBV12-3/TRBV12-4 TGTGCCAGCCGAGCGCCCCAGGGTCTCCCAGATACGCAGTATTTT CASRAPQGLPDTQYF
TRBJ2-7 . . TRBV6-5 TGTGCCAGCAGTCCGGAAAGCGCGGGAACCTACGAGCAGTACTTC CASSPESAGTYEQYF
TRBJ2-1 TRBD2 once TRBV12-3/TRBV12-4 TGTGCCAGCAGTTTGCCGTACGGGAGGGATGAGCAGTTCTTC CASSLPYGRDEQFF
TRBJ1-5 . . TRBV4-1 TGCGCCAGCAGCCCCCGGGGGGTGAGCAATCAGCCCCAGCATTTT CASSPRGVSNQPQHF
TRBJ2-5 . . TRBV12-3/TRBV12-4 TGTGCCACTCAGGGTAACTACCAAGAGACCCAGTACTTC CATQGNYQETQYF
TRBJ2-7 . . TRBV12-5 TGTGCTAGTGGCCCGGGGCCCACCTACGAGCAGTACTTC CASGPGPTYEQYF
TRBJ2-6 . once TRBV29-1 TGCAGCGTTGAAGAGTGGGGACTTGGAGTGGGCTCTGGGGCCAACGTCCTGACTTTC CSVEEWGLGVGSGANVLTF
TRBJ2-3 . . TRBV12-3/TRBV12-4 TGTGCCAGCTTGCTTACAGGGACCTCAGATACGCAGTATTTT CASLLTGTSDTQYF
TRBJ2-1 . . TRBV7-9 TGTGCCAGCAGCTCGTCCGGGGGCGGGCTTTACAATGAGCAGTTCTTC CASSSSGGGLYNEQFF
TRBJ2-5 TRBD2 . TRBV30 TGTGCCTGGGGGACTAGCGAAGAGACCCAGTACTTC CAWGTSEETQYF
TRBJ2-7 TRBD1 . TRBV6-5 TGTGCCAGCAGTTCGTTACCGGGACAGGGAGCCTACGAGCAGTACTTC CASSSLPGQGAYEQYF
TRBJ1-1 . . TRBV2 TGTGCCAGCAGTGAAGGCAGGAACACTGAAGCTTTCTTT CASSEGRNTEAFF
TRBJ1-6 . . TRBV7-9 TGTGCCAGCAGGCCCCCGGGACCCCCAGAAGGTTCACCCCTCCACTTT CASRPPGPPEGSPLHF
TRBJ1-5 . . TRBV4-1 TGCGCCAGCAGCCAAATGCCGTCGGAAGGGGCCCAGCATTTT CASSQMPSEGAQHF
TRBJ2-1 . . TRBV29-1 TGCAGCGTTGAATCCGGGGGTTTCTACAATGAGCAGTTCTTC CSVESGGFYNEQFF
TRBJ2-3 TRBD2 . TRBV7-9 TGTGCCAGCAGTCAGCAGCTAGCGGGACCGTACGACACAGATACGCAGTATTTT CASSQQLAGPYDTDTQYF
TRBJ1-5 . . TRBV7-6 TGTGGGGGGCACGGGGGCGCGGTTAGCAATCAGCCCCAGCATTTT CGGHGGAVSNQPQHF
TRBJ2-1 . . TRBV29-1 TGCAGCGTTGCCCCAGCTACTAGCACCTACAATGAGCAGTTCTTC CSVAPATSTYNEQFF
TRBJ1-2 . . TRBV9 TGTGCCAGCGGCACGGGACTCTATGGCTACACCTTC CASGTGLYGYTF
TRBJ2-7 . . TRBV13 TGTGCCAGCAGCTTATCCACCCCGGAAGAGCAGTACTTC CASSLSTPEEQYF
TRBJ2-7 . . TRBV9 . CASSVGGGSGPTYF
TRBJ2-2 . . TRBV4-3 TGCGCCAGCAGCCAGGGTACAGGGACCGGGGAGCTGTTTTTT CASSQGTGTGELFF
TRBJ1-2 . . TRBV15 TGTGCCACCAGCAGAGTCGTCAGTAACTATGGCTACACCTTC CATSRVVSNYGYTF
TRBJ1-6 . . TRBV13 TGTGCCAGCAGCTTAGTTGGAAGCTCCTATAATTCACCCCTCCACTTT CASSLVGSSYNSPLHF
TRBJ2-2 TRBD2 . TRBV7-9 TGTGCCAGCAGCCATTATGAATCCGGTCTAGCGGGAGTGTCCGGGGAGCTGTTTTTT CASSHYESGLAGVSGELFF
TRBJ2-1 . . TRBV7-7 TGTGCTCGACGGATTCGAAGCTCCTACAATGAGCAGTTCTTC CARRIRSSYNEQFF
TRBJ2-7 . . TRBV30 TGTGCCCTGGAACGGGAAGGCGAGCAGTACTTC CALEREGEQYF
TRBJ2-7 . . TRBV12-3/TRBV12-4 TGTGCCAGCAGTTTTGGGGTGGGGGGCTCCTACGAGCAGTACTTC CASSFGVGGSYEQYF
TRBJ2-1 . . TRBV28 TGTGCCAGCAGCTTCCCGACAGCAAGCTCCTACAATGAGCAGTTCTTC CASSFPTASSYNEQFF
TRBJ2-1 . . TRBV19 TGTGCCAGTAGTCTCTCGTTAGGCCCCAATGAGCAGTTCTTC CASSLSLGPNEQFF
TRBJ1-1 . . TRBV6-2/TRBV6-3 TGTGCCAGCACCTTACGAATCCTAGATGAGGCTTTCTTT CASTLRILDEAFF
TRBJ2-2 . . TRBV12-3/TRBV12-4 TGTGCCAGCAGTCGGCGGGACTCCATCCTACAAATTACCGGGGAGCTGTTTTTT CASSRRDSILQITGELFF
TRBJ1-1 TRBD1 . TRBV5-6 TGTGCCAGCAGCTTGGAAGGGGGCGCTTCTGAAGCTTTCTTT CASSLEGGASEAFF
TRBJ2-7 TRBD2 . TRBV4-2 TGTGCCAGCAGCCAAGTCTCGGGCGGGAGTTTCTACGAGCAGTACTTC CASSQVSGGSFYEQYF
TRBJ2-2 TRBD2 once TRBV12-5 TGTGCTAGTGGTTTCGAAACACTAGCGGGAGGGCCCTGGACCGGGGAGCTGTTTTTT CASGFETLAGGPWTGELFF
TRBJ2-4 . . TRBV6-1 TGTGCCAGCAGTGAAGCGGGGAAGACAGTCGGCATTCAGTACTTC CASSEAGKTVGIQYF
TRBJ2-3 TRBD2 . TRBV7-8 TGTGCCAGCAGCTTAGAACCCGGACTAGCGGGGAGGTCAGATACGCAGTATTTT CASSLEPGLAGRSDTQYF
TRBJ1-2 . . TRBV27 TGTGCCAGCAGCCCACTTCAGGGTTCCCATGGCTACACCTTC CASSPLQGSHGYTF
TRBJ1-1 . . TRBV3-1 TGTGCCAGCAGCCAAGACTCGTGGGCCATGGGTGAAGCTTTCTTT CASSQDSWAMGEAFF
TRBJ2-7 TRBD2 . TRBV20-1 TGCAGTGCTAGGCCGATAGCGGGAAGCTCCTACGAGCAGTACTTC CSARPIAGSSYEQYF
TRBJ2-1 . . TRBV11-2 TGTGCCAGCAGGTCGGTCATGCGGAGAAATGAGCAGTTCTTC CASRSVMRRNEQFF
TRBJ2-4 TRBD2 once TRBV19 TGTGCCAGTAGTATGGGACTAGCCGGTGGAGCCAAAAACATTCAGTACTTC CASSMGLAGGAKNIQYF
TRBJ2-3 . once TRBV4-3 TGCGCCAGCAGCCAGGAGAGGGACCGCGCACGGTATTTT CASSQERDRARYF
TRBJ2-2 . . TRBV29-1 TGCAGCGTAACCACCGCAGGAGATTCGAACACCGGGGAGCTGTTTTTT CSVTTAGDSNTGELFF
TRBJ1-6 TRBD1 . TRBV12-3/TRBV12-4 TGTGCCAGCAGACACCGGGACAGTAATTCACCCCTCCACTTT CASRHRDSNSPLHF
TRBJ2-2 . . TRBV18 TGTGCCAGCTCACCCAGTTTTGCGGGGACTTGGGAGCTGTTTTTT CASSPSFAGTWELFF
TRBJ1-3 TRBD1 . TRBV2 TGTGCCAGCAGACAAGGACAGGATCGAAACACCATATATTTT CASRQGQDRNTIYF
TRBJ2-1 . . TRBV5-4 TGTGCCAGCAGCTGGGAAGTCGGGGTCGGGTATGAGCAGTTCTTC CASSWEVGVGYEQFF
TRBJ2-7 . . TRBV27 TGTGCCAGCAAACAAGGGCTCGGTTCGGCCTACGAGCAGTACTTC CASKQGLGSAYEQYF
TRBJ2-7 TRBD1 . TRBV27 TGTGCCAGCAGTTTATCGGGACAGTCTCAACCGGGCCCCTACGAGCAGTACTTC CASSLSGQSQPGPYEQYF
TRBJ1-3 . . TRBV30 TGTGCCTGGGGTTGGAGCTTAGCGGCTGGAAACACCATATATTTT CAWGWSLAAGNTIYF
TRBJ1-3 . . TRBV5-4 TGTGCCAGCAGCTCCTCAACGGGCAACACCATATATTTT CASSSSTGNTIYF
TRBJ1-1 TRBD1 . TRBV6-6 TGTGCCACGGGACAGGCGTTGTCCCATGACACTGAAGCTTTCTTT CATGQALSHDTEAFF